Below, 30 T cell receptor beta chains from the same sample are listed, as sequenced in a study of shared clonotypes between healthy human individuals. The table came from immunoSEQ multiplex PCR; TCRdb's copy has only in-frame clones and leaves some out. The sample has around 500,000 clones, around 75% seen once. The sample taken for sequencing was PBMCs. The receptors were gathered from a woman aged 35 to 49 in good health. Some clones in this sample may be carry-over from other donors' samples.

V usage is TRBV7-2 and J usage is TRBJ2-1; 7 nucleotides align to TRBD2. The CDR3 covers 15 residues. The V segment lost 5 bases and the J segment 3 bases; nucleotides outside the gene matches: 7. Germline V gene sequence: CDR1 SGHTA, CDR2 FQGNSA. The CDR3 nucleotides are TGTGCCAGCAGCCTCCTAGCGGACATCTACAATGAGCAGTTCTTC. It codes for CASSLLADIYNEQFF.

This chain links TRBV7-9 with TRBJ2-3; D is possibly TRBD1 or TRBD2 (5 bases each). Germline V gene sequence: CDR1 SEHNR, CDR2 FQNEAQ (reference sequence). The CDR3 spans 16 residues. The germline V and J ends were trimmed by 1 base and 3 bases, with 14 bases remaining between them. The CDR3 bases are TGTGCCAGCAGCTTAGTTGGGACCCGGAGGACAGATACGCAGTATTTT. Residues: CASSLVGTRRTDTQYF.

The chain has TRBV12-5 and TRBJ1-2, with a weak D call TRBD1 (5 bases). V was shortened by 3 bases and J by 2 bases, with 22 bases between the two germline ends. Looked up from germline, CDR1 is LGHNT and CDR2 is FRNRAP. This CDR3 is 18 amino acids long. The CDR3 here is CASGLQTLPGTPNYGYTF. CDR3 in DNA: TGTGCTAGTGGTTTACAGACGTTACCCGGGACCCCCAACTATGGCTACACCTTC.

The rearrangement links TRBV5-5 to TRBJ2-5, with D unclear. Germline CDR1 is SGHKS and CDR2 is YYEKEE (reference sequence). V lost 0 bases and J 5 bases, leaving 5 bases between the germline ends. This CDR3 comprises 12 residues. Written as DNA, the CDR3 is TGTGCCAGCAGCTTGGACTCGGAGACCCAGTACTTC. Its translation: CASSLDSETQYF.

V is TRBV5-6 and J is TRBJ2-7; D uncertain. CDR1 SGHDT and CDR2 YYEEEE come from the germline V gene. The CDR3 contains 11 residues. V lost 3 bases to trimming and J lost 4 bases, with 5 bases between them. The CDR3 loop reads CASSWDYEQYF. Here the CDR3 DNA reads TGTGCCAGCAGCTGGGATTACGAGCAGTACTTC.

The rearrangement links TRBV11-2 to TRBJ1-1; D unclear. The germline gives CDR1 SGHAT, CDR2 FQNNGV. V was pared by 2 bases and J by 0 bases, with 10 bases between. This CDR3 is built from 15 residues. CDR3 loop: CASSLLLVVNTEAFF. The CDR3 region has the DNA TGTGCCAGCAGCTTATTGCTCGTTGTGAACACTGAAGCTTTCTTT.

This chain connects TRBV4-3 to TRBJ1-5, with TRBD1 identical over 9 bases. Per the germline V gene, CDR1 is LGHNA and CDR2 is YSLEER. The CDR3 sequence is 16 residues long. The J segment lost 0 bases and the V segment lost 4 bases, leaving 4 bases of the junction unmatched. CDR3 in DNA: TGCGCCAGCAGCCCTGGGACAGGGTATAGCAATCAGCCCCAGCATTTT. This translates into CASSPGTGYSNQPQHF.

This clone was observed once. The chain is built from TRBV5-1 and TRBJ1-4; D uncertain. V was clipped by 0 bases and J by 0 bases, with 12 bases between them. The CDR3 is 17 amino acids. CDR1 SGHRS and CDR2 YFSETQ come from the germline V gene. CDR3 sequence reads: CASSLGRTPATNEKLFF. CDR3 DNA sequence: TGCGCCAGCAGCTTGGGGAGAACACCCGCAACTAATGAAAAACTGTTTTTT.

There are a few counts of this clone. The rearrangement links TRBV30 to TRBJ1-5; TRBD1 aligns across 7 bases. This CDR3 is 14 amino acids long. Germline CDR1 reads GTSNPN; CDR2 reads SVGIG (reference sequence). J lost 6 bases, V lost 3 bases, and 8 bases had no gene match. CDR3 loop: CAWSANRGGQPQHF. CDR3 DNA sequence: TGTGCCTGGAGCGCGAACAGGGGAGGTCAGCCCCAGCATTTT. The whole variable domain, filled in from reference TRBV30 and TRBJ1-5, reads SQTIHQWPATLVQPVGSPLSLECTVEGTSNPNLYWYRQAAGRGLQLLFYSVGIGQISSEVPQNLSASRPQDRQFILSSKKLLLSDSGFYLCAWSANRGGQPQHFGDGTRLSIL.

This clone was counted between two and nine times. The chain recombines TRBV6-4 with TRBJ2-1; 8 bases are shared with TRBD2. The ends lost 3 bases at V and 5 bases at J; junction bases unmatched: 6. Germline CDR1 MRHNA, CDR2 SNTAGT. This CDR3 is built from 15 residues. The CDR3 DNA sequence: TGTGCCAGCAGTGAAAGTAGCGGGACCCACAATGAGCAGTTCTTC. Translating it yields CASSESSGTHNEQFF.

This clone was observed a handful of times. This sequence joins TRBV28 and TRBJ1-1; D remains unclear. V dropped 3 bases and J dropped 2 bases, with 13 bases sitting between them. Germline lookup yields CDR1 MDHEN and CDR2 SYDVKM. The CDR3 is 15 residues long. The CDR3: CASSLSEGVNTEAFF. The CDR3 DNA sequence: TGTGCCAGCAGTTTGTCAGAGGGAGTAAACACTGAAGCTTTCTTT.

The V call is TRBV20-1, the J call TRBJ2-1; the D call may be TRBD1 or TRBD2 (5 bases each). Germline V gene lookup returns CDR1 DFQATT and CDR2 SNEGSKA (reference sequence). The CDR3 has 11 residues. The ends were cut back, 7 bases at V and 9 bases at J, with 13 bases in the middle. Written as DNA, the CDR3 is TGCAGTGGTGGGGGAGAACGTGAGCAGTTCTTC. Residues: CSGGGEREQFF.

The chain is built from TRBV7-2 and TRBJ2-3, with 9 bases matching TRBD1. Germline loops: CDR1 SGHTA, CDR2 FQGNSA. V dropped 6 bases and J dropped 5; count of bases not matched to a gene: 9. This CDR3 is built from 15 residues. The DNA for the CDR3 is TGTGCCAGCAGTAAAAGACAGGGGGGAGTAGATACGCAGTATTTT. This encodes CASSKRQGGVDTQYF. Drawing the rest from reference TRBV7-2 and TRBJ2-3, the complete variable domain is GAGVSQSPSNKVTEKGKDVELRCDPISGHTALYWYRQSLGQGLEFLIYFQGNSAPDKSGLPSDRFSAERTGGSVSTLTIQRTQQEDSAVYLCASSKRQGGVDTQYFGPGTRLTVL.

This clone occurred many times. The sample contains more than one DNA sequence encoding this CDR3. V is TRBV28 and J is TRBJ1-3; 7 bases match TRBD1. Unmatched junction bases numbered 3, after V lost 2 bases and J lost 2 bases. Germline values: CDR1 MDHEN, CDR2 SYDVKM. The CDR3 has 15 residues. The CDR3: CASSLQGTAGNTIYF. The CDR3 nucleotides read TGTGCCAGCAGTTTACAGGGGACAGCTGGAAACACCATATATTTT.

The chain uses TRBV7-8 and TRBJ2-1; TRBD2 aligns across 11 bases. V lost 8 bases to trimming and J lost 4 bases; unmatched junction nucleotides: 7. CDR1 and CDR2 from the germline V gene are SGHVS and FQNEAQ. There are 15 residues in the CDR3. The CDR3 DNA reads TGTGCCAGCGGACCTACTAGCGGGAGTTACAATGAGCAGTTCTTC. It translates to CASGPTSGSYNEQFF.

The CDR3 DNA is TGTGCCAGCAGCTTGGGGGGAATGGATCAGCCCCAGCATTTT. This encodes CASSLGGMDQPQHF. The rearrangement links TRBV13 to TRBJ1-5; tentative D call: TRBD1 (5 bases). The V end lost 3 bases, the J end lost 5 bases, and 11 bases lay between the germline ends. Germline lookup yields CDR1 PRHDT and CDR2 FYEKMQ (reference sequence). The CDR3 has 14 amino acids.

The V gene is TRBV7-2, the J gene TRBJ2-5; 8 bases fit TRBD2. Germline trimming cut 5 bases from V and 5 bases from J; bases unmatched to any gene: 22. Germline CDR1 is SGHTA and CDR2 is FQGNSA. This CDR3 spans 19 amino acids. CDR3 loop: CASSLPQPGSGGPGETQYF. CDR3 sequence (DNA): TGTGCCAGCAGCCTCCCCCAACCGGGGTCGGGAGGGCCAGGGGAGACCCAGTACTTC.

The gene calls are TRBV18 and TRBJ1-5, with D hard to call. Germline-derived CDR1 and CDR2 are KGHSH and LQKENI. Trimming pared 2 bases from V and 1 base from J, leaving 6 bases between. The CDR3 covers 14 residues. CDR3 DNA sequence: TGTGCCAGCTCACCAGGGAAGAGCAATCAGCCCCAGCATTTT. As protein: CASSPGKSNQPQHF.

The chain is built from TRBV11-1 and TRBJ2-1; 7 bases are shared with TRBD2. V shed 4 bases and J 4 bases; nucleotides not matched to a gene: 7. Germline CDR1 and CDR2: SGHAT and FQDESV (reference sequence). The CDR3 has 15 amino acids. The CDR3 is CASSSSRDYYNEQFF. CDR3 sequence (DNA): TGTGCCAGCAGCTCCAGCCGGGACTATTACAATGAGCAGTTCTTC.

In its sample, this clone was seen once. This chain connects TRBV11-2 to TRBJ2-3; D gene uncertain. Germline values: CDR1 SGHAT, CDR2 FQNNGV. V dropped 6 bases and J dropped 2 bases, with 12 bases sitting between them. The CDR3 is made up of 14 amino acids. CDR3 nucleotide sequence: TGTGCCAGCAGTCAGAAGGGAATCACAGATACGCAGTATTTT. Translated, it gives CASSQKGITDTQYF.

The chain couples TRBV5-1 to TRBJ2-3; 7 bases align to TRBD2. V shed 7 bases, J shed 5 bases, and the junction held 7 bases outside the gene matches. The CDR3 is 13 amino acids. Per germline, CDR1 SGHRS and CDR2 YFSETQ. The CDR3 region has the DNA TGCGCCAGCTCCGATGGGGGGGGAGATACGCAGTATTTT. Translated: CASSDGGGDTQYF.

This CDR3 reads CASSQTSGRPGRKEQFF. CDR3 DNA: TGCGCCAGCAGCCAGACTAGCGGGAGGCCCGGAAGAAAGGAGCAGTTCTTC. The chain joins TRBV4-3 to TRBJ2-1; 13 nucleotides align to TRBD2. Germline assignment: CDR1 LGHNA and CDR2 YSLEER. V shed 3 bases and J 10 bases; nucleotides not matched to a gene: 12. The CDR3 spans 17 residues.

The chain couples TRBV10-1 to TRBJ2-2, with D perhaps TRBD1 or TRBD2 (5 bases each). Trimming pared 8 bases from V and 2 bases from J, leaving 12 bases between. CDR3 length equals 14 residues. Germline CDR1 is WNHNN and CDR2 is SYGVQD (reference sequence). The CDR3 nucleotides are TGCGCCAGCCGTCGGGACGGAAACACCGGGGAGCTGTTTTTT. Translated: CASRRDGNTGELFF.

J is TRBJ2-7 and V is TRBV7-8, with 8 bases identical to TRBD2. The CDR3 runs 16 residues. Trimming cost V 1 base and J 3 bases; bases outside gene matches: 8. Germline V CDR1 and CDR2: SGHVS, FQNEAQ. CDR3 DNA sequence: TGTGCCAGCAGCTTAGGAGCGGGAGCTGCCTTCTACGAGCAGTACTTC. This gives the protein CASSLGAGAAFYEQYF.

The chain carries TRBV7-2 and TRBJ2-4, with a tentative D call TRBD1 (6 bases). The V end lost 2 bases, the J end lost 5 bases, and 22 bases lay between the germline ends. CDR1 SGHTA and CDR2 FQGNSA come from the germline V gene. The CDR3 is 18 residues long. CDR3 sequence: CASSLRGIGGAGQNIQYF. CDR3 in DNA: TGTGCCAGCAGCTTAAGGGGGATTGGGGGCGCGGGCCAAAACATTCAGTACTTC. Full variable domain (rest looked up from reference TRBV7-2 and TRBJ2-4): GAGVSQSPSNKVTEKGKDVELRCDPISGHTALYWYRQSLGQGLEFLIYFQGNSAPDKSGLPSDRFSAERTGGSVSTLTIQRTQQEDSAVYLCASSLRGIGGAGQNIQYFGAGTRLSVL.

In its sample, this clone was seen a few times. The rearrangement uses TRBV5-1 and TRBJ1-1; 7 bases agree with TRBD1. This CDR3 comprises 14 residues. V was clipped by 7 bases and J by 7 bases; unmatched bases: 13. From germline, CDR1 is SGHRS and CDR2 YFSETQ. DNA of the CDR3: TGCGCCAGCTTCCTGGGCCCCGGGACAGTTGAAGCTTTCTTT. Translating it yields CASFLGPGTVEAFF.

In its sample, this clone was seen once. The CDR3 loop is CASSLTSGRLDEQFF. The CDR3 DNA reads TGTGCCAGCAGCTTAACTAGCGGGAGGCTGGATGAGCAGTTCTTC. This sequence joins TRBV7-3 and TRBJ2-1, with 10 nucleotides matching TRBD2. V was pared by 0 bases and J by 8 bases, with 4 bases of the junction left unmatched. CDR1 and CDR2 from the germline V gene are SGHTA and FQGTGA. The CDR3 sequence is 15 residues long.

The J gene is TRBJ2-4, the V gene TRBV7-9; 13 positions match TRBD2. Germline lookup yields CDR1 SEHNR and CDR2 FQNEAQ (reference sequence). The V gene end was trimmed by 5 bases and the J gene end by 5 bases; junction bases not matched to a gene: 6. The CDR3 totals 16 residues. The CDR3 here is CASSQGLAGIQNIQYF. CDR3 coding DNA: TGTGCCAGCAGCCAGGGACTAGCGGGGATCCAAAACATTCAGTACTTC.

CDR3: CASSVGTEYNEQFF. The CDR3 nucleotides read TGTGCCAGCAGCGTTGGGACAGAGTACAATGAGCAGTTCTTC. This chain connects TRBV11-3 to TRBJ2-1; 7 bases agree with TRBD1. The CDR3 runs to 14 residues. Trimming cost V 5 bases and J 4 bases; bases outside gene matches: 5. Germline lookup yields CDR1 SGHNT and CDR2 YENEEA.

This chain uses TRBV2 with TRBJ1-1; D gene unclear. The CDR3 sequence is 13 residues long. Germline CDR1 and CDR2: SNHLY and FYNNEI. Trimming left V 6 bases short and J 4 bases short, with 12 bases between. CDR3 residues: CASSSTTGTEAFF. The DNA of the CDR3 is TGTGCCAGCAGCTCTACGACGGGCACTGAAGCTTTCTTT.